Listed below are T cell receptor beta chains from one sample, sequenced in a study of T cell repertoires in cytomegalovirus infection. TCRdb re-called the reads with MiXCR, one entry per CDR3 protein. The sample consists of some 700,000 distinct CDR3 sequences, 35% to 45% of them appearing once. Sequenced input: PBMCs. These receptor sequences come from a human donor in good health (CMV status not recorded). Some clones in this sample may be carry-over from other donors' samples. CDR3s include the opening cysteine and the closing phenylalanine or tryptophan. D genes are given only for firm matches. Rows may omit the clone size; those that give it use once, few, many or a size class.

j_gene: TRBJ2-7
abundance: -
d_gene: TRBD1
v_gene: TRBV24-1
CDR3nt: TGTGCCACCAGTGTACCCAGGGGGGAGCAGTACTTC
CDR3aa: CATSVPRGEQYF

j_gene: TRBJ1-6
abundance: -
d_gene: -
v_gene: TRBV14
CDR3nt: TGTGCCAGCAGCAGACGGGATAATTCACCCCTCCACTTT
CDR3aa: CASSRRDNSPLHF

j_gene: TRBJ1-5
abundance: -
d_gene: -
v_gene: TRBV4-1
CDR3nt: TGCGCCAGCAGCCAAGCCCTGGGACGGGGAGGTCAGCCCCAGCATTTT
CDR3aa: CASSQALGRGGQPQHF

j_gene: TRBJ1-6
abundance: many
d_gene: -
v_gene: TRBV7-2
CDR3nt: TGTGCCAGCAGCTTAGGTGGAGGCAGGAGGTATAATTCACCCCTCCACTTT
CDR3aa: CASSLGGGRRYNSPLHF

j_gene: TRBJ1-4
abundance: -
d_gene: -
v_gene: TRBV2
CDR3nt: TGTGCCAGCATGCGGGGAGGGGAGGAAAAACTGTTTTTT
CDR3aa: CASMRGGEEKLFF

j_gene: TRBJ1-1
abundance: -
d_gene: -
v_gene: TRBV28
CDR3nt: TGTGCCATCAAATTGGAGGTGGGCGCGATAGGAGCTTTCTTT
CDR3aa: CAIKLEVGAIGAFF

j_gene: TRBJ2-7
abundance: -
d_gene: -
v_gene: TRBV5-1
CDR3nt: TGCGCCAGCAGCTTGGGAGGGTCAGTCAACGAGCAGTACTTC
CDR3aa: CASSLGGSVNEQYF

j_gene: TRBJ2-1
abundance: few
d_gene: TRBD2
v_gene: TRBV9
CDR3nt: TGTGCCAGCAGCGTAGCTAGCGGGGGGGCTGGTGAGCAGTTCTTC
CDR3aa: CASSVASGGAGEQFF

j_gene: TRBJ1-6
abundance: -
d_gene: -
v_gene: TRBV7-2
CDR3nt: TGTGCCAGCAGCAAGCCCGTATGTAAAGAGGGCTCCTATAATTCACCCCTCCACTTT
CDR3aa: CASSKPVCKEGSYNSPLHF

j_gene: TRBJ1-2
abundance: -
d_gene: -
v_gene: TRBV28
CDR3nt: TGTGCCAGCAGTGGGGAGCCTGGGGGCTACACCTTC
CDR3aa: CASSGEPGGYTF

j_gene: TRBJ2-1
abundance: -
d_gene: TRBD2
v_gene: TRBV19
CDR3nt: TGTGCCAGTAGTTGGCGGGAGAGGTTGAATGAGCAGTTCTTC
CDR3aa: CASSWRERLNEQFF

j_gene: TRBJ1-6
abundance: -
d_gene: -
v_gene: TRBV6-1
CDR3nt: TGTGCCAGCATCCCCAGGATGACAAGCTATAATTCACCCCTCCACTTT
CDR3aa: CASIPRMTSYNSPLHF

j_gene: TRBJ1-4
abundance: -
d_gene: -
v_gene: TRBV27
CDR3nt: TGTGCCAGCAGTTTATTTGGGCCAGTTGCTAATGAAAAACTGTTTTTT
CDR3aa: CASSLFGPVANEKLFF

j_gene: TRBJ1-5
abundance: -
d_gene: -
v_gene: TRBV29-1
CDR3nt: TGCAGCGTTGAACTCGCAGGGATCAGCAATCAGCCCCAGCATTTT
CDR3aa: CSVELAGISNQPQHF

j_gene: TRBJ1-6
abundance: once
d_gene: -
v_gene: TRBV10-3
CDR3nt: TGTGCCATCAGTGAGTCCGGCAGGAGACTCAAGATGACACCCCTCCACTTT
CDR3aa: CAISESGRRLKMTPLHF

j_gene: TRBJ1-1
abundance: many
d_gene: -
v_gene: TRBV4-1
CDR3nt: TGCGCCAGCAGCCAAGAAAGGGCGGGGGTTAACACTGAAGCTTTCTTT
CDR3aa: CASSQERAGVNTEAFF

j_gene: TRBJ2-7
abundance: -
d_gene: TRBD2
v_gene: TRBV7-2
CDR3nt: TGTGCCAGCAGCCTGAATGGACTAGCTTCCTACGAGCAGTACTTC
CDR3aa: CASSLNGLASYEQYF

j_gene: TRBJ2-2
abundance: -
d_gene: -
v_gene: TRBV7-6
CDR3nt: TGTGCCAGCAGCTTAGCGTCGGCGGGGTTGGTCACCGGGGAGCTGTTTTTT
CDR3aa: CASSLASAGLVTGELFF

j_gene: TRBJ1-4
abundance: -
d_gene: -
v_gene: TRBV6-5
CDR3nt: TGTGCCAGCAGGAAGACCCGGGACCCTAATGAAAAACTGTTTTTT
CDR3aa: CASRKTRDPNEKLFF

j_gene: TRBJ1-1
abundance: -
d_gene: -
v_gene: TRBV27
CDR3nt: TGTGCCAGCAGTACGAGGGGGTATAGGGACACTGAAGCTTTCTTT
CDR3aa: CASSTRGYRDTEAFF

j_gene: TRBJ2-7
abundance: -
d_gene: -
v_gene: TRBV6-2/TRBV6-3
CDR3nt: TGTGCCAGCAGTTACGACATCTCCTACGAGCAGTACTTC
CDR3aa: CASSYDISYEQYF

j_gene: TRBJ1-6
abundance: -
d_gene: -
v_gene: TRBV20-1
CDR3nt: TGCAGTGCTAGAGGATTTGCACTCCACTTT
CDR3aa: CSARGFALHF

j_gene: TRBJ2-7
abundance: few
d_gene: TRBD1
v_gene: TRBV7-9
CDR3nt: TGTGCCAGCAGCTCTCTACAGGGGTCAGGGGCTACGTCGGGCTACGAGCAGTACTTC
CDR3aa: CASSSLQGSGATSGYEQYF

j_gene: TRBJ2-4
abundance: -
d_gene: -
v_gene: TRBV19
CDR3nt: TGTGCCAGTAGTATTCGGGGTGGAACCAAAAACATTCAGTACTTC
CDR3aa: CASSIRGGTKNIQYF

j_gene: TRBJ1-1
abundance: few
d_gene: TRBD1
v_gene: TRBV7-8
CDR3nt: TGTGCCAGCAGCTTAGATATCGACAGGGGCCCGAAGAACACTGAAGCTTTCTTT
CDR3aa: CASSLDIDRGPKNTEAFF

j_gene: TRBJ1-1
abundance: -
d_gene: -
v_gene: TRBV12-3/TRBV12-4
CDR3nt: TGTGCCAGCTCCAAAGGACGGGGCACTGAATATTTCTTT
CDR3aa: CASSKGRGTEYFF

j_gene: TRBJ2-1
abundance: -
d_gene: TRBD2
v_gene: TRBV11-2
CDR3nt: TGTGCCAGCAGCCGATTTCGGAGACTAGCGGACCAGGGTGAGCAGTTCTTC
CDR3aa: CASSRFRRLADQGEQFF

j_gene: TRBJ1-6
abundance: few
d_gene: -
v_gene: TRBV7-9
CDR3nt: TGTGCCAGCAGCTTTCAAGGGGATAATTCACCCCTCCACTTT
CDR3aa: CASSFQGDNSPLHF

j_gene: TRBJ2-7
abundance: few
d_gene: TRBD1
v_gene: TRBV29-1
CDR3nt: TGCAGCGTGGAGACAGGGGTAAACGAGCAGTACTTC
CDR3aa: CSVETGVNEQYF

j_gene: TRBJ2-3
abundance: -
d_gene: TRBD2
v_gene: TRBV10-3
CDR3nt: TGTGCCATCATGGGGACTAGCGGCCCCACAGATACGCAGTATTTT
CDR3aa: CAIMGTSGPTDTQYF

j_gene: TRBJ2-7
abundance: once
d_gene: TRBD2
v_gene: TRBV7-2
CDR3nt: TGTGCCAGCAGCCAGAACCGAGCGGGATGGGCCTACGAGCAGTACTTC
CDR3aa: CASSQNRAGWAYEQYF

j_gene: TRBJ1-6
abundance: few
d_gene: TRBD1
v_gene: TRBV28
CDR3nt: TGTGCCAGCAGTTTACTCCACAGGGGGCCCTCACCCCTCCACTTT
CDR3aa: CASSLLHRGPSPLHF

j_gene: TRBJ2-7
abundance: -
d_gene: -
v_gene: TRBV7-9
CDR3nt: TGTGCCAGCGGCCCCCCCTCCCCACACTACGAGCAGTACTTC
CDR3aa: CASGPPSPHYEQYF

j_gene: TRBJ2-5
abundance: many
d_gene: TRBD2
v_gene: TRBV7-2
CDR3nt: TGTGCCAGCAGCTTAGAGTTGCGGGAGATAGGGGAGACCCAGTACTTC
CDR3aa: CASSLELREIGETQYF

j_gene: TRBJ2-5
abundance: few
d_gene: TRBD2
v_gene: TRBV7-2
CDR3nt: TGTGCCAGCAGCTTTGACCGGGGGGGCCAAGAGACCCAGTACTTC
CDR3aa: CASSFDRGGQETQYF

j_gene: TRBJ1-1
abundance: -
d_gene: TRBD1
v_gene: TRBV20-1
CDR3nt: TGCAGTGCTAGAGGACAGGGAGGTGATTTCTTT
CDR3aa: CSARGQGGDFF

j_gene: TRBJ1-2
abundance: -
d_gene: TRBD1
v_gene: TRBV6-6
CDR3nt: TGTGCCAGCACAGAAGGGGGCACTAACTATGGCTACACCTTC
CDR3aa: CASTEGGTNYGYTF

j_gene: TRBJ2-5
abundance: few
d_gene: TRBD1
v_gene: TRBV6-5
CDR3nt: TGTGCCAGCAGTTACTGGGCAGGGGGCTCACAAGAGACCCAGTACTTC
CDR3aa: CASSYWAGGSQETQYF

j_gene: TRBJ2-3
abundance: few
d_gene: -
v_gene: TRBV28
CDR3nt: TGTGCCAGCAGCCTAACAGGCAGGATCACAGATACGCAGTATTTT
CDR3aa: CASSLTGRITDTQYF

j_gene: TRBJ2-5
abundance: -
d_gene: TRBD2
v_gene: TRBV27
CDR3nt: TGTGCCAGCAGTTTAATAGTCGGGGGGAAGGAGACCCAGTACTTC
CDR3aa: CASSLIVGGKETQYF

j_gene: TRBJ2-5
abundance: -
d_gene: -
v_gene: TRBV7-2
CDR3nt: TGTGCCAGCACCCTAAGGGGTAAGGAGACCCAGTACTTC
CDR3aa: CASTLRGKETQYF

j_gene: TRBJ1-1
abundance: -
d_gene: -
v_gene: TRBV7-8
CDR3nt: TGTGCCAGCAGCAAGAGCGGTCACCACGGAGCTTTCTTT
CDR3aa: CASSKSGHHGAFF

j_gene: TRBJ1-2
abundance: -
d_gene: -
v_gene: TRBV4-1
CDR3nt: TGCGCCAGCAGCCAACCTCACCCCAGGGCTCCGTATGGCTACACCTTC
CDR3aa: CASSQPHPRAPYGYTF

j_gene: TRBJ2-1
abundance: -
d_gene: TRBD2
v_gene: TRBV20-1
CDR3nt: TGCAGTGCTAACGGACTATCGGGAGGAGGTGCGCAGTTCTTC
CDR3aa: CSANGLSGGGAQFF

j_gene: TRBJ1-1
abundance: -
d_gene: TRBD1
v_gene: TRBV29-1
CDR3nt: TGCAGCGTGACAGGGGGCGGTTGGAACACTGAAGCTTTCTTT
CDR3aa: CSVTGGGWNTEAFF

j_gene: TRBJ1-1
abundance: -
d_gene: -
v_gene: TRBV7-9
CDR3nt: TGTGCCAGCAGCTTCGGGGGAGTTACTGAAGCTTTCTTT
CDR3aa: CASSFGGVTEAFF

j_gene: TRBJ2-1
abundance: few
d_gene: -
v_gene: TRBV6-1
CDR3nt: TGTGCCAGCAGTGAAGAGGCTATCCTCTCCTACAATGAGCAGTTCTTC
CDR3aa: CASSEEAILSYNEQFF

j_gene: TRBJ1-2
abundance: few
d_gene: -
v_gene: TRBV25-1
CDR3nt: TGTGCCAGCAGTGAATCCGGGAGCCCACTTAACTATGGCTACACCTTC
CDR3aa: CASSESGSPLNYGYTF

j_gene: TRBJ1-1
abundance: many
d_gene: -
v_gene: TRBV7-9
CDR3nt: TGTGCCAGCAGCTCAAGGACAGACTTGAACACTGAAGCTTTCTTT
CDR3aa: CASSSRTDLNTEAFF

j_gene: TRBJ1-2
abundance: few
d_gene: -
v_gene: TRBV29-1
CDR3nt: TGCAGCGTTGAAGATCGTGGCTATGGCTACACCTTC
CDR3aa: CSVEDRGYGYTF

j_gene: TRBJ2-7
abundance: few
d_gene: TRBD1
v_gene: TRBV28
CDR3nt: TGTGCCAGCACAGGGGGCAACCCGTACGAGCAGTACTTC
CDR3aa: CASTGGNPYEQYF

j_gene: TRBJ2-7
abundance: -
d_gene: -
v_gene: TRBV23-1
CDR3nt: TGCGCCAGCAGTCATCCTGACCGCGGGGTAGACGAGCAGTACTTC
CDR3aa: CASSHPDRGVDEQYF

j_gene: TRBJ1-5
abundance: many
d_gene: TRBD1
v_gene: TRBV7-2
CDR3nt: TGTGCCAGCAGACTACAGGGGTTAAGCAATCAGCCCCAGCATTTT
CDR3aa: CASRLQGLSNQPQHF

j_gene: TRBJ2-3
abundance: -
d_gene: -
v_gene: TRBV3-1
CDR3nt: TGTGCCAGCAGCCACTGGGGAAGCGGAAGCACAGATACGCAGTATTTT
CDR3aa: CASSHWGSGSTDTQYF

j_gene: TRBJ1-2
abundance: -
d_gene: -
v_gene: TRBV20-1
CDR3nt: TGCAGTGCTTCAACAGGGTCTGGCTACACCTTC
CDR3aa: CSASTGSGYTF

j_gene: TRBJ1-1
abundance: -
d_gene: -
v_gene: TRBV12-3/TRBV12-4
CDR3nt: TGTGCCAGCAGCCCAGGGGACTTGAACACTGAAGCTTTCTTT
CDR3aa: CASSPGDLNTEAFF